The 23 T cell receptor beta chains presented below share a single source sample, sequenced in a study of blood T cell repertoires in COVID-19. TCRdb's table, derived via immunoSEQ multiplex PCR, lists solely in-frame clones and lacks some. The table has approximately 140,000 clones, 88% seen once. The sample taken for sequencing was peripheral blood. The receptors originated from a human donor with COVID-19, enrolled during active disease. The donor label of this sample is uncertain.

V gene TRBV4-2 combines with J gene TRBJ2-5; 11 nucleotides align to TRBD2. The CDR3 totals 15 residues. In germline, CDR1 is LGHNA, CDR2 YNFKEQ. The V gene end was trimmed by 2 bases and the J gene end by 5 bases; junction bases not matched to a gene: 4. CDR3 in amino acids: CASSQLAGGPETQYF. The CDR3 DNA reads TGTGCCAGCAGCCAACTAGCGGGGGGTCCCGAGACCCAGTACTTC.

V gene TRBV10-2 combines with J gene TRBJ1-4, with TRBD1 identical over 8 bases. CDR1 and CDR2 (germline): WSHSY, SAAADI. V lost 6 bases to trimming and J lost 8 bases; unmatched junction nucleotides: 8. This CDR3 spans 14 amino acids. The CDR3 spells CASSDAGGLEKLFF. The CDR3 coding sequence is TGCGCCAGCAGCGATGCAGGGGGCCTCGAAAAACTGTTTTTT.

This clone appeared a few times. The chain links TRBV11-3 to TRBJ2-2; the D gene is possibly TRBD2 (5 bases). Germline values: CDR1 SGHNT, CDR2 YENEEA. This CDR3 contains 14 residues. The V end was cut by 6 bases, the J end by 2 bases, with 10 bases between. The CDR3 loop reads CASRARENTGELFF. The CDR3 DNA is TGTGCCAGCAGAGCGAGGGAAAACACCGGGGAGCTGTTTTTT.

In this sample, this clone turned up a few times. In DNA, the CDR3 is TGTGCCAGCAGCTTAGGCGCAGCCGGGGATTCACCCCTCCACTTT. It yields the protein CASSLGAAGDSPLHF. This chain links TRBV7-9 with TRBJ1-6; D not resolved. Germline V gives CDR1 SEHNR, CDR2 FQNEAQ (reference sequence). The V end lost 1 base, the J end lost 8 bases, and 12 bases lay between the germline ends. The CDR3 is made up of 15 amino acids.

The rearrangement links TRBV19 to TRBJ1-1; TRBD1 aligns across 8 bases. Germline V gene data show CDR1 as LNHDA and CDR2 as SQIVND (reference sequence). This CDR3 is built from 15 residues. The trim removed 3 bases at V and 7 bases at J, leaving 10 bases unmatched. The CDR3 DNA is TGTGCCAGTAGTATGGGATCCTCAGGGGGCGTTGAAGCTTTCTTT. This sequence encodes CASSMGSSGGVEAFF. Full variable domain (outside the CDR3, taken from reference TRBV19 and TRBJ1-1): DGGITQSPKYLFRKEGQNVTLSCEQNLNHDAMYWYRQDPGQGLRLIYYSQIVNDFQKGDIAEGYSVSREKKESFPLTVTSAQKNPTAFYLCASSMGSSGGVEAFFGQGTRLTVV.

The J gene is TRBJ2-1, the V gene TRBV27; TRBD2 aligns across 13 bases. Germline assignment: CDR1 MNHEY and CDR2 SMNVEV (reference sequence). V was clipped by 4 bases and J by 6 bases; unmatched bases: 3. The CDR3 has 15 residues. As DNA, the CDR3 is TGTGCCAGCAGTTCCGGGACTAGCGGGGCCAATGAGCAGTTCTTC. Translating it yields CASSSGTSGANEQFF.

The CDR3 spells CASSVGSGSNQPQHF. CDR3 nucleotides: TGTGCCAGCAGCGTAGGGTCGGGGAGCAATCAGCCCCAGCATTTT. This chain uses TRBV9 with TRBJ1-5; D gene unclear. The CDR3 consists of 15 residues. CDR1 and CDR2 (germline): SGDLS, YYNGEE. The V end was cut by 0 bases, the J end by 1 base, with 8 bases between.

The chain uses TRBV5-1 and TRBJ1-1; D is perhaps TRBD1 (6 bases). This CDR3 is 15 amino acids long. Trimming left V 4 bases short and J 4 bases short, with 17 bases between. The V gene's germline CDR1 is SGHRS and CDR2 YFSETQ. CDR3 sequence reads: CASSPQGSQGTEAFF. The DNA for the CDR3 is TGCGCCAGCAGCCCCCAAGGATCACAGGGCACTGAAGCTTTCTTT.

A remark on this clone: This sample also contains other DNA sequences that code for the same CDR3. V is TRBV6-5 and J is TRBJ1-2; D is perhaps TRBD1 (5 bases). The ends were cut back, 0 bases at V and 6 bases at J, with 11 bases in the middle. This CDR3 has 14 amino acids. The germline gives CDR1 MNHEY, CDR2 SVGAGI. DNA for the CDR3: TGTGCCAGCAGTTACTCGGGCAGGGAAGATGGCTACACCTTC. Encoded protein: CASSYSGREDGYTF.

The chain links TRBV6-5 to TRBJ2-7, with D possibly TRBD1 on 5 matching bases. Trimming shortened V by 2 bases and J by 4 bases, and 18 bases separated the two germline ends. The CDR3 spans 16 residues. Germline V gives CDR1 MNHEY, CDR2 SVGAGI. The CDR3 coding sequence is TGTGCCAGCAGTTACGGCCCGGTAGGGGTGGCGTACGAGCAGTACTTC. Amino acid sequence: CASSYGPVGVAYEQYF.

The table lists this clone with a few counts. The rearrangement links TRBV2 to TRBJ1-3, with TRBD1 as a possible D gene (6 bases). Trimming shortened V by 9 bases and J by 1 base, and 16 bases separated the two germline ends. CDR1 and CDR2 (germline): SNHLY, FYNNEI. The CDR3 spans 15 residues. The CDR3 sequence: CASDGGQYSGNTIYF. CDR3 sequence (DNA): TGTGCCAGTGACGGCGGACAGTATTCTGGAAACACCATATATTTT.

V usage is TRBV9 and J usage is TRBJ1-5; D is uncertain. CDR1 is SGDLS, CDR2 YYNGEE, per germline. The V gene lost 3 bases and the J gene lost 4 bases, with 11 bases spanning the gap. The length of the CDR3 is 14 residues. This CDR3 reads CASSAGSGNQPQHF. The CDR3, as DNA: TGTGCCAGCAGCGCCGGGTCGGGAAATCAGCCCCAGCATTTT.

The V call is TRBV7-3, the J call TRBJ2-3; D perhaps matches TRBD1 (6 bases). CDR3 length: 15 amino acids. Per germline, CDR1 SGHTA and CDR2 FQGTGA. V lost 8 bases, J lost 2 bases, and 17 bases lay in between. The CDR3 coding sequence is TGTGCCAGCGGGGGTAGTCTGGGACACACAGATACGCAGTATTTT. Its translation is CASGGSLGHTDTQYF. The full variable domain, with the rest looked up from reference TRBV7-3 and TRBJ2-3, is GAGVSQTPSNKVTEKGKYVELRCDPISGHTALYWYRQSLGQGPEFLIYFQGTGAADDSGLPNDRFFAVRPEGSVSTLKIQRTERGDSAVYLCASGGSLGHTDTQYFGPGTRLTVL.

J is TRBJ2-4 and V is TRBV6-6; 8 positions match TRBD1. J gave up 6 bases and V 6 bases, and 10 bases lay outside the gene matches. Germline CDR1 MNHNY, CDR2 SVGAGI (reference sequence). This CDR3 has 15 residues. CDR3 loop: CASSHDPDRGNIQYF. DNA for the CDR3: TGTGCCAGCAGCCATGATCCCGACAGGGGAAACATTCAGTACTTC.

V and J are TRBV13 and TRBJ1-3; D perhaps matches TRBD1 (5 bases). This CDR3 is built from 14 residues. Looked up from germline, CDR1 is PRHDT and CDR2 is FYEKMQ (reference sequence). V was clipped by 4 bases and J by 7 bases, with 14 bases between them. The CDR3 DNA sequence: TGTGCCAGCAGCTCCCTGGGGGGGGAGAACACCATATATTTT. It specifies CASSSLGGENTIYF.

The CDR3 loop is CASSLGGGGFTEAFF. The CDR3 DNA reads TGTGCCAGCAGCTTGGGGGGCGGGGGGTTCACTGAAGCTTTCTTT. The V gene is TRBV5-4, the J gene TRBJ1-1, with D maybe TRBD1 (5 bases). Between the trimmed V and J ends, which lost 0 bases and 4 bases, there was a span of 13 bases. In germline, CDR1 is SGHNT, CDR2 YYREEE (reference sequence). The CDR3 has 15 amino acids. Full variable domain (missing parts from reference TRBV5-4 and TRBJ1-1): ETGVTQSPTHLIKTRGQQVTLRCSSQSGHNTVSWYQQALGQGPQFIFQYYREEENGRGNFPPRFSGLQFPNYSSELNVNALELDDSALYLCASSLGGGGFTEAFFGQGTRLTVV.

V gene TRBV19 combines with J gene TRBJ1-1; 8 nucleotides match TRBD1. V shed 6 bases and J 5 bases; nucleotides not matched to a gene: 8. The length of the CDR3 is 14 residues. Germline V lookup: CDR1 LNHDA, CDR2 SQIVND (reference sequence). The CDR3 sequence: CASSTTGGWTEAFF. The CDR3 DNA reads TGTGCCAGTAGCACCACAGGGGGTTGGACTGAAGCTTTCTTT. The variable domain in full, completed from reference TRBV19 and TRBJ1-1, reads DGGITQSPKYLFRKEGQNVTLSCEQNLNHDAMYWYRQDPGQGLRLIYYSQIVNDFQKGDIAEGYSVSREKKESFPLTVTSAQKNPTAFYLCASSTTGGWTEAFFGQGTRLTVV.

The V gene is TRBV6-5, the J gene TRBJ2-7, with TRBD1 identical over 11 bases. The CDR3 runs 13 residues. V dropped 4 bases and J dropped 6; count of bases not matched to a gene: 2. Germline V gene lookup returns CDR1 MNHEY and CDR2 SVGAGI. CDR3 in DNA: TGTGCCAGCAGTTTAGGGACAGGGGGCGAGCAGTACTTC. The encoded protein is CASSLGTGGEQYF.

The chain combines TRBV6-1 with TRBJ1-1; a possible D gene is TRBD1 (6 bases). The CDR3 sequence is 15 residues long. The V end lost 2 bases, the J end lost 4 bases, and 14 bases lay between the germline ends. CDR1 is MNHNS and CDR2 is SASEGT in the germline V gene. CDR3 nucleotides: TGTGCCAGCAGTGAAAATGCGGGGGGCGGCACTGAAGCTTTCTTT. Its protein is CASSENAGGGTEAFF.

J is TRBJ1-2 and V is TRBV5-1, with 7 bases fitting TRBD1. With V trimmed by 4 bases and J by 6 bases, 6 bases remained unmatched. This CDR3 region has 13 residues. CDR1 and CDR2 from the germline V gene are SGHRS and YFSETQ. The CDR3 nucleotides are TGCGCCAGCAGCCAAGGGACAGAAGATGGCTACACCTTC. Its translation: CASSQGTEDGYTF.

This clone was seen just once. V is TRBV15 and J is TRBJ2-5; TRBD1 is a possible D gene (6 bases). Trimming took off 3 bases at V and 4 bases at J, with 18 bases between the two ends. The CDR3 is 16 residues long. In germline, CDR1 is LNHNV, CDR2 YYDKDF (reference sequence). The DNA of the CDR3 is TGTGCCACCAGCAGGGACCCTGGACAGTTCGTAGAGACCCAGTACTTC. This translates into CATSRDPGQFVETQYF.

The gene calls are TRBV6-5 and TRBJ2-1; TRBD1 might be the D (5 bases). The CDR3 length is 15 residues. The germline CDR1 and CDR2 sequences are MNHEY and SVGAGI. V was trimmed by 7 bases and J by 0 bases, leaving 13 bases between them. The CDR3 is CASTGQHFSYNEQFF. CDR3 coding DNA: TGTGCCAGCACAGGACAACACTTCTCCTACAATGAGCAGTTCTTC.

The CDR3 sequence is CASSLSTANYGYTF. CDR3 nucleotide sequence: TGCGCCAGCAGCTTATCGACAGCCAACTATGGCTACACCTTC. This chain uses TRBV5-1 with TRBJ1-2; a weak D match, TRBD1 (5 bases). V was trimmed by 2 bases and J by 2 bases, leaving 10 bases between them. Germline CDR1 reads SGHRS; CDR2 reads YFSETQ. The length of the CDR3 is 14 residues.